One sample yielded the 10 T cell receptor beta chains listed below, sequenced in a study of cytomegalovirus exposure and HLA in healthy donors. It was with 60 Vbeta and 13 Jbeta primers that the PCR ran. Only in-frame clones appear in the TCRdb table, and some are missing; sequencing was by immunoSEQ multiplex PCR. The sample gives more than 85,000 clones, roughly 83% of which show up once; roughly 3.5% is in the top ten. The sequencing sample was made of PBMCs. The source is a male donor in good health and CMV-seropositive.

The chain links TRBV30 to TRBJ2-5, with TRBD2 matching 8 bases. The germline gives CDR1 GTSNPN, CDR2 SVGIG (reference sequence). The CDR3 length is 12 residues. The ends lost 2 bases at V and 5 bases at J; junction bases unmatched: 1. CDR3 sequence reads: CAWSPGGETQYF. CDR3 DNA: TGTGCCTGGAGTCCGGGGGGGGAGACCCAGTACTTC.

The V and J genes are TRBV19 and TRBJ1-1; maybe TRBD1 (6 bases). Germline V CDR1 and CDR2: LNHDA, SQIVND (reference sequence). V was cut by 1 base and J by 0 bases, with 12 bases left in between. The CDR3 is made up of 16 amino acids. CDR3 DNA: TGTGCCAGTAGTATAGGGGGAGGGGACATGAACACTGAAGCTTTCTTT. It encodes CASSIGGGDMNTEAFF.

The chain joins TRBV7-8 to TRBJ1-5; no definite D call. CDR3 length: 14 amino acids. Trimming took 3 bases from V and 3 from J, leaving 9 bases between them. CDR1 SGHVS and CDR2 FQNEAQ come from the germline V gene. The DNA for the CDR3 is TGTGCCAGCAGCTTCGAGACTCACAATCAGCCCCAGCATTTT. Residues: CASSFETHNQPQHF.

This clone was seen once. The rearrangement joins TRBV7-9 to TRBJ2-7; D perhaps matches TRBD1 (6 bases). The V and J ends lost 0 bases and 1 base respectively, with 10 bases between them. The CDR3 is made up of 15 amino acids. Germline lookup yields CDR1 SEHNR and CDR2 FQNEAQ (reference sequence). The CDR3, as DNA: TGTGCCAGCAGCTTAGCGGGTGACAGGTCCTACGAGCAGTACTTC. The encoded protein is CASSLAGDRSYEQYF.

This clone was observed a single time. The J gene is TRBJ2-7, the V gene TRBV7-2; 7 bases align to TRBD1. V gave up 2 bases and J gave up 5 bases; unmatched junction bases: 6. CDR3 length: 14 residues. The germline gives CDR1 SGHTA, CDR2 FQGNSA. The CDR3 protein is CASSLRGQLDEQYF. Written as DNA, the CDR3 is TGTGCCAGCAGCTTAAGGGGACAGCTGGACGAGCAGTACTTC.

In regard to this clone: The junction shows a germline mismatch at one end, possibly a read error. The genes are TRBV9 and TRBJ2-4; D is possibly TRBD1 (5 bases). Germline CDR1 and CDR2: SGDLS and YYNGEE. This CDR3 has 14 amino acids. The CDR3 region is CASSVQGGKDIQYF. The DNA of the CDR3 is TGTGCCAGCAGCGTACAGGGCGGCAAAGACATTCAGTACTTC.

This chain connects TRBV19 to TRBJ2-7; perhaps TRBD1 as D (6 bases). The V and J ends lost 5 bases and 4 bases respectively, with 18 bases between them. Germline V lookup: CDR1 LNHDA, CDR2 SQIVND (reference sequence). This CDR3 has 15 residues. CDR3 in amino acids: CASSGTGWSGYEQYF. The CDR3 DNA sequence: TGTGCCAGTAGTGGCACAGGGTGGAGTGGGTACGAGCAGTACTTC.

The CDR3 coding sequence is TGTGCCTGGTTGGCCGGGACAGGGAATGAAAAACTGTTTTTT. Its protein is CAWLAGTGNEKLFF. This chain uses TRBV30 with TRBJ1-4; 9 bases match TRBD1. Trimming took 5 bases from V and 5 from J; bases not matched to a gene: 6. Germline lookup yields CDR1 GTSNPN and CDR2 SVGIG (reference sequence). CDR3 length: 14 amino acids.

The CDR3 bases are TGTGCCAGCAGTGATCTAGGTAGCAATCAGCCCCAGCATTTT. It codes for CASSDLGSNQPQHF. The gene calls are TRBV25-1 and TRBJ1-5; D gene ambiguous. With 3 bases removed from V and 0 bases from J, the gap between germline ends came to 6 bases. Germline V gene lookup returns CDR1 MGHDK and CDR2 SYGVNS. The length of the CDR3 is 14 residues. Combining the CDR3 with reference TRBV25-1 and TRBJ1-5 gives the whole variable domain EADIYQTPRYLVIGTGKKITLECSQTMGHDKMYWYQQDPGMELHLIHYSYGVNSTEKGDLSSESTVSRIRTEHFPLTLESARPSHTSQYLCASSDLGSNQPQHFGDGTRLSIL.

The genes are TRBV7-9 and TRBJ2-7; the D gene is possibly TRBD2 (5 bases). The CDR3 loop spans 13 amino acids. Per germline, CDR1 SEHNR and CDR2 FQNEAQ (reference sequence). The V end lost 4 bases, the J end lost 5 bases, and 12 bases lay between the germline ends. CDR3 DNA: TGTGCCAGCAGCTCGGGCCCCGGGGACGAGCAGTACTTC. Protein product: CASSSGPGDEQYF. The full variable domain, with the rest looked up from reference TRBV7-9 and TRBJ2-7, is DTGVSQNPRHKITKRGQNVTFRCDPISEHNRLYWYRQTLGQGPEFLTYFQNEAQLEKSRLLSDRFSAERPKGSFSTLEIQRTEQGDSAMYLCASSSGPGDEQYFGPGTRLTVT.